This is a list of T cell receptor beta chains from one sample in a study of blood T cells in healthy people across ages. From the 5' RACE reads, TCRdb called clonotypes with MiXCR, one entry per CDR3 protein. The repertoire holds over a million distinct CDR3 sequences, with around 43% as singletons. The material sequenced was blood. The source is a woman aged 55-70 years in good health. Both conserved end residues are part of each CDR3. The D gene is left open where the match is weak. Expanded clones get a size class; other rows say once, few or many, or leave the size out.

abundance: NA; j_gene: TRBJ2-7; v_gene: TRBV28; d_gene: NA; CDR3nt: TGTGCCAGCAGTAGAGGGTGGCAACCCTACGAGCAGTACTTC; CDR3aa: CASSRGWQPYEQYF
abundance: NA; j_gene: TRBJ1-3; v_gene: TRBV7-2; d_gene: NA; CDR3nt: TGTGCCAGCAGCTTTCCTGGTGGAAACACCATATATTTT; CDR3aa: CASSFPGGNTIYF
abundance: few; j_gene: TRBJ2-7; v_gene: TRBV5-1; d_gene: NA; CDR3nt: TGCGCCAGCAGCTTCCGGGACCCGAACGAGCAGTACTTC; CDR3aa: CASSFRDPNEQYF
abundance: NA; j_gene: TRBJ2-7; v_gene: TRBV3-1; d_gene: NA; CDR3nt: TGTGCCAGCAGCCCCGGGGCTATTTCATTCGAGCAGTACTTC; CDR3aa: CASSPGAISFEQYF
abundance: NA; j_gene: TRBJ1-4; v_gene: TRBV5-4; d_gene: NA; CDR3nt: TGTGCCAGCAGTCCGGAGTTGGGACGGACTAATGAAAAACTGTTTTTT; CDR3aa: CASSPELGRTNEKLFF
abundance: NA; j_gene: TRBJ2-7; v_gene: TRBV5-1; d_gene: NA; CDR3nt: TGCGTCAGCAGCTTGCGGGGCGAGCAGTACTTC; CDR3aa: CVSSLRGEQYF
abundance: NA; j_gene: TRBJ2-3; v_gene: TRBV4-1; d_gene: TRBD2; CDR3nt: TGCGCCAGCAGCCAAGATGGACTAGCGGAGGGGAGCACAGATACGCAGTATTTT; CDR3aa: CASSQDGLAEGSTDTQYF
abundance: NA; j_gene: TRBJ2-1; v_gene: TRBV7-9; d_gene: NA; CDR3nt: TGTGCCAGCAGCCCTGACAGGCCCTGGAATGAGCAGTTCTTC; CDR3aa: CASSPDRPWNEQFF
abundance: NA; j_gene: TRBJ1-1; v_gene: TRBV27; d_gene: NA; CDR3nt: TGTGCCAGCAGTCACCCGCCGGAATGGGGCGCTGAAGCTTTCTTT; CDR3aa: CASSHPPEWGAEAFF
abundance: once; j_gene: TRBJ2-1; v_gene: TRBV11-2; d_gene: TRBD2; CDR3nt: TGTGCCAGCAGCTCTACTAGCGGGAGCGGAAATGAGCAGTTCTTC; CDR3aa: CASSSTSGSGNEQFF
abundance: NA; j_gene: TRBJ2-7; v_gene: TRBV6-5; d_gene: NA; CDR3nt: TGTGCCAGCAGTTACAAGGCGGCAGAAGTTCCCTACGAGCAGTACTTC; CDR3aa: CASSYKAAEVPYEQYF
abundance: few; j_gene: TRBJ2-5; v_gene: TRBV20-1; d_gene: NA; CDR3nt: TGCAGTGCTAGAGATGGAAAGGAGACCCAGTACTTC; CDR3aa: CSARDGKETQYF
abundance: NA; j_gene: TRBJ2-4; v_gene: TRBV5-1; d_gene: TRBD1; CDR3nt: TGCGCCAGCAGCTCGACAGGGTTCGGGGACATTCAGTACTTC; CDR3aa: CASSSTGFGDIQYF
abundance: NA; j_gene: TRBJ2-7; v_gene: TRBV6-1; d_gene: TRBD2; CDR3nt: TGTGCCAGCAGTGCGTTAGCGGGAGTCCTTAGGGACTACGAGCAGTACTTC; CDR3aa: CASSALAGVLRDYEQYF
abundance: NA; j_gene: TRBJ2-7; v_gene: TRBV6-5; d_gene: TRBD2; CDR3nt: TGTGCCAGCAGTCCCGTGCGCGGGAGCTCCTACGAGCAGTACTTC; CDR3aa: CASSPVRGSSYEQYF
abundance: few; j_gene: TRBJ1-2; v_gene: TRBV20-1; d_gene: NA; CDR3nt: TGCAGTGCTCTCAGGGTCTCGGGCTATGGCTACACCTTC; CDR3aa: CSALRVSGYGYTF
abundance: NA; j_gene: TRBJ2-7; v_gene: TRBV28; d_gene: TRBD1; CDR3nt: TGTGCCAGTATAGAGGACAGGGGAGACTACGAGCAGTACTTC; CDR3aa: CASIEDRGDYEQYF
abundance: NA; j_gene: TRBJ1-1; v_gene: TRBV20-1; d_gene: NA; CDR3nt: TGCAGTGCTTGGGGGGGAGGGAACACTGAAGCTTTCTTT; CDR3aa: CSAWGGGNTEAFF
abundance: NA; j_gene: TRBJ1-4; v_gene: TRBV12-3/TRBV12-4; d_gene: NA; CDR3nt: TGTGCCAGCAGTCGACAGTCAACTAATGAAAAACTGTTTTTT; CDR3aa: CASSRQSTNEKLFF
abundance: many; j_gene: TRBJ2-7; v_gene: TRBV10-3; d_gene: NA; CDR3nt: TGTGCCATCAGTGACCCATACGAGCAGTACTTC; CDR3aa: CAISDPYEQYF
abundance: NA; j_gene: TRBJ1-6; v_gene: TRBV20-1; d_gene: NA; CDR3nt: TGCAGTGCTCCCTCCTCAGGGCTTGCAGGGGCCCCAGATTGGGTCTATAATTCACCCCTCCACTTT; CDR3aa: CSAPSSGLAGAPDWVYNSPLHF
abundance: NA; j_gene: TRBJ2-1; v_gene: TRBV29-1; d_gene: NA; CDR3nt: TGCAGCGTTCCTTCCTTCGGGGCATGTGAGCAGTTCTTC; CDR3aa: CSVPSFGACEQFF
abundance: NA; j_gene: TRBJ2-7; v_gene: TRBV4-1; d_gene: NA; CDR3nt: TGCGCCAGCAGCCAAGACGACGCGGGGTTTCCAGAGCAGTACTTC; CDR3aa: CASSQDDAGFPEQYF
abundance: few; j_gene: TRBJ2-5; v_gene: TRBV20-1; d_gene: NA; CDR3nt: TGCAGTGCTCTAGGGGACCTCTATGGGACCCAGTACTTC; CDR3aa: CSALGDLYGTQYF
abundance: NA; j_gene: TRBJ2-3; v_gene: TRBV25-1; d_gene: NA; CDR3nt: TGTGCCAGCAAACATGGCACAGATACGCAGTATTTT; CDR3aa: CASKHGTDTQYF
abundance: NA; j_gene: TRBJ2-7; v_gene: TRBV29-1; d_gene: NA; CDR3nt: TGCAGCGTTGATTTGGGGGGCTACGAGCAGTACTTC; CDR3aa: CSVDLGGYEQYF
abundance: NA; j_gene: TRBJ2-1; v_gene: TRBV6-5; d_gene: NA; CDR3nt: TGTGCCAGCAGATCCTCCGACTGGTCCTACAATGAGCAGTTCTTC; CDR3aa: CASRSSDWSYNEQFF
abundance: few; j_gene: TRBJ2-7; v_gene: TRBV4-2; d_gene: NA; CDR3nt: TGTGCCAGCAGCCAAGCCGAACAAGCCTACGAGCAGTACTTC; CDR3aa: CASSQAEQAYEQYF
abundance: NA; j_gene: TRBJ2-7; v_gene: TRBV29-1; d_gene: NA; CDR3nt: TGCAGCGTTGAGATCGGGACTCCCTACGAGCAGTACTTC; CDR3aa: CSVEIGTPYEQYF
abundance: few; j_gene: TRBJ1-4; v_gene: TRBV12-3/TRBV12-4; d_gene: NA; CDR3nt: TGTGCCAGCAGTCCCCTAAGGGATCGTAATACAACTAATGAAAAACTGTTTTTT; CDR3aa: CASSPLRDRNTTNEKLFF
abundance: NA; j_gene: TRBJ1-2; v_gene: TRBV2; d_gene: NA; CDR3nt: TGTGCCAGCTGGAAAGGGGCGCATGGCTACACCTTC; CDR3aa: CASWKGAHGYTF
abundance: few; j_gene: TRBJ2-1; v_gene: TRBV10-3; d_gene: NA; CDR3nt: TGTGCCATAGGAGGGCCGAGCTCCTACAATGAGCAGTTCTTC; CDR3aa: CAIGGPSSYNEQFF
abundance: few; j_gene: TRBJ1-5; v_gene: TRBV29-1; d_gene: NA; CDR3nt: TGCAGCGTTGGTGGAGATCAGCCCCAGCATTTT; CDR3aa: CSVGGDQPQHF
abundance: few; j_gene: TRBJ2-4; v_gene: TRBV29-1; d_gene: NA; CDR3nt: TGCAGCGTTGAAGACAGGGGAGGGGGCAAAAACATTCAGTACTTC; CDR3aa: CSVEDRGGGKNIQYF
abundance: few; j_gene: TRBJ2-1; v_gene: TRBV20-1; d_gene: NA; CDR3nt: TGCAGTGCAGGATTAGCGACCGATGAGCAGTTCTTC; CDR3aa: CSAGLATDEQFF
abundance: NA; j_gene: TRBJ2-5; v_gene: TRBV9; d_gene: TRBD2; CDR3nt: TGTGCCAGCAGCGAAGCGGGGCAAGAGACCCAGTACTTC; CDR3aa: CASSEAGQETQYF
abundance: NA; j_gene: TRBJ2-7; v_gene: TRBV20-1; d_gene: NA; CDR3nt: TGCAGTGCTAGGCCCCCCGGGCCCAGCTCCTACGAGCAGTACTTC; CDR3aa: CSARPPGPSSYEQYF
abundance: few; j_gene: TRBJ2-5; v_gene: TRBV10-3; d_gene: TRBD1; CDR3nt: TGTGCCACGTCCGGGACAGGATCACAAGAGACCCAGTACTTC; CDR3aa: CATSGTGSQETQYF
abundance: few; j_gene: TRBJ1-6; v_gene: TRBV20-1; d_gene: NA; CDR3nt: TGCAGTGCTAGAGATGTGGGGGCTAGGAATTCACCCCTCCACTTT; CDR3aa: CSARDVGARNSPLHF
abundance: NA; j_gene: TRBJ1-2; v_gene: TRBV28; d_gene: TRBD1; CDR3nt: TGTGCCAGCAGTCCGATAACAGGGGAGGGTCTCTATGGCTACACCTTC; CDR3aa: CASSPITGEGLYGYTF
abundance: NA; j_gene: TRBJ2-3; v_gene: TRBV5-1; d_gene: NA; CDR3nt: TGCGCCAGCAGGTCTGGCGGCCAGGGGGGTGGAGATACGCAGTATTTT; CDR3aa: CASRSGGQGGGDTQYF
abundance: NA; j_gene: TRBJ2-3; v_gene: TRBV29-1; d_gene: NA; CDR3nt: TGCAGCGTTGAAACGACGAAGGATACAGATACGCAGTATTTT; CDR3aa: CSVETTKDTDTQYF
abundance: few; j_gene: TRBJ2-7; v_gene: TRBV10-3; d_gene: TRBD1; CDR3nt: TGTGCCATCAGTGTGGGGACAGGTGCCTACGAGCAGTACTTC; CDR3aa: CAISVGTGAYEQYF
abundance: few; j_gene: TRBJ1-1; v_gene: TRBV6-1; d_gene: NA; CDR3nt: TGTGCCAGCAGGGGTGGGGGACTGGGGAACACTGAAGCTTTCTTT; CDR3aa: CASRGGGLGNTEAFF
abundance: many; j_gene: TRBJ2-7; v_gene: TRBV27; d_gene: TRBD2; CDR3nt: TGTGCCAGCAGTTCAGGACTAGCGGGAGGACTCTCCTACGAGCAGTACTTC; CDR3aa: CASSSGLAGGLSYEQYF